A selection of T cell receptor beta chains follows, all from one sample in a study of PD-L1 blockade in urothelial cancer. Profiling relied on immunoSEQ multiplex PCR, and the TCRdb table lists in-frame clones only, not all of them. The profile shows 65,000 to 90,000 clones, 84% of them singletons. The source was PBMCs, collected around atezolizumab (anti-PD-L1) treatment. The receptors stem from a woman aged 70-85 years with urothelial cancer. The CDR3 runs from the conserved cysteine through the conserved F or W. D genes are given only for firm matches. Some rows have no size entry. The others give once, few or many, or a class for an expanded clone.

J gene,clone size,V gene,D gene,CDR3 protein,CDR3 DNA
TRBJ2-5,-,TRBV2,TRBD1,CASKRDRNFLETQYF,TGTGCCAGCAAAAGGGACAGAAATTTCTTGGAGACCCAGTACTTC
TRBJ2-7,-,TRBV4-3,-,CASSQSSDFSYEQYF,TGCGCCAGCAGCCAATCTAGTGACTTCTCCTACGAGCAGTACTTC
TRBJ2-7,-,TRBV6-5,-,CASSGHSRGYEQYF,TGTGCCAGCAGCGGGCATTCTCGGGGCTACGAGCAGTACTTC
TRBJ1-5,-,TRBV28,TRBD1,CASSFGTGGVQPQHF,TGTGCCAGCAGTTTCGGGACAGGGGGGGTTCAGCCCCAGCATTTT
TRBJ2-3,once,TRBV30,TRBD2,CAWSGLAGGSTDTQYF,TGTGCCTGGAGTGGTCTAGCGGGGGGTAGCACAGATACGCAGTATTTT
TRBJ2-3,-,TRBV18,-,CASSLLFAGNTDTQYF,TGTGCCAGCTCACTGTTGTTTGCGGGAAACACAGATACGCAGTATTTT
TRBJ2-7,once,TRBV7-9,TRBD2,CASSLDLGLGFYEQYF,TGTGCCAGCAGCTTAGATCTAGGACTAGGCTTCTACGAGCAGTACTTC
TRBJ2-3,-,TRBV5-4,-,CASSTPTDTQYF,TGTGCCAGCAGCACTCCCACAGATACGCAGTATTTT
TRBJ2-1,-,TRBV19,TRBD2,CASSIDSLLAGIYNEQFF,TGTGCCAGTAGTATAGATTCCCTGCTAGCGGGGATATACAATGAGCAGTTCTTC
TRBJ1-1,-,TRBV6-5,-,CASSYGARTEAFF,TGTGCCAGCAGTTACGGTGCCCGGACTGAAGCTTTCTTT
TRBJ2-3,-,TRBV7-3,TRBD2,CASSLTITLAGTDTQYF,TGTGCCAGCAGCTTAACTATCACCCTAGCGGGCACAGATACGCAGTATTTT
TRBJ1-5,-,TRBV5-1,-,CASSLGYGGLNQPQHF,TGCGCCAGCTCCCTAGGCTACGGGGGTCTCAATCAGCCCCAGCATTTT
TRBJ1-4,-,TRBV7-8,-,CASRRGRNEKLFF,TGTGCCAGCAGAAGGGGCCGTAATGAAAAACTGTTTTTT
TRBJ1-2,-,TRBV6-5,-,CASSYGPDTAYGYTF,TGTGCCAGCAGTTACGGGCCCGACACCGCTTATGGCTACACCTTC
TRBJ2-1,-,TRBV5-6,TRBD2,CASSGLAGFRGNEQFF,TGTGCCAGCAGCGGACTAGCGGGCTTTAGAGGTAATGAGCAGTTCTTC
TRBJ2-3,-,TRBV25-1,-,CASSEANTDTQYF,TGTGCCAGCAGTGAAGCTAACACAGATACGCAGTATTTT
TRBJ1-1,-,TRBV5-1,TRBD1,CASSLGTGMSMMNTEAFF,TGCGCCAGCAGCTTGGGGACAGGGATGAGTATGATGAACACTGAAGCTTTCTTT
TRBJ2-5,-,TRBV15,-,CATSNTGSGETQYF,TGTGCCACCAGCAACACAGGGTCCGGAGAGACCCAGTACTTC
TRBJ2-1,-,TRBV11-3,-,CASSLQGGSYNEQFF,TGTGCCAGCAGCTTACAGGGGGGATCCTACAATGAGCAGTTCTTC
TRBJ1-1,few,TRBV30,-,CAWRQGGNTEAFF,TGTGCCTGGAGGCAGGGAGGGAACACTGAAGCTTTCTTT
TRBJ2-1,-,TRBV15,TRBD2,CATSSPSGAYNEQFF,TGTGCCACCAGCAGTCCTAGCGGGGCTTACAATGAGCAGTTCTTC
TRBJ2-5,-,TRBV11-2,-,CASSLQETQYF,TGTGCCAGCAGCCTACAAGAGACCCAGTACTTC
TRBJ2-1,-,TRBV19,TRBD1,CASSPGTGHYNEQFF,TGTGCCAGTAGCCCCGGGACAGGGCACTACAATGAGCAGTTCTTC
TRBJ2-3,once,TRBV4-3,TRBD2,CASSQDVGSGGPPTDTQYF,TGCGCCAGCAGCCAAGACGTCGGTAGCGGGGGCCCTCCCACAGATACGCAGTATTTT
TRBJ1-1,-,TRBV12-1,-,CASSFHWEGGDTEAFF,TGTGCCAGCAGCTTTCATTGGGAGGGGGGAGACACTGAAGCTTTCTTT
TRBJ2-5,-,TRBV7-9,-,CASSFLPTQETQYF,TGTGCCAGCAGCTTTTTGCCAACTCAAGAGACCCAGTACTTC
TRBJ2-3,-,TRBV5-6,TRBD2,CASSFLAGDETDTQYF,TGTGCCAGCAGCTTTCTAGCGGGAGACGAGACAGATACGCAGTATTTT
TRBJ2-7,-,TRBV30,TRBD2,CAWSTSGGGGEQYF,TGTGCCTGGAGTACATCGGGGGGGGGTGGAGAGCAGTACTTC
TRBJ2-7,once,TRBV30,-,CAWSNQFEQYF,TGTGCCTGGAGTAACCAGTTCGAGCAGTACTTC
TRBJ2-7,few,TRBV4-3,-,CASSQEAISYEQYF,TGCGCCAGCAGCCAAGAAGCGATCTCCTACGAGCAGTACTTC
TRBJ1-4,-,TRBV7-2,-,CASSPRGSTNEKLFF,TGTGCCAGCAGCCCGAGAGGGTCCACTAATGAAAAACTGTTTTTT
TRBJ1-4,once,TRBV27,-,CASRIGRGAEKLFF,TGTGCCAGCAGGATCGGCAGGGGAGCCGAAAAACTGTTTTTT
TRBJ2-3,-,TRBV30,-,CAWSWGLNYGVADTQYF,TGTGCCTGGAGTTGGGGACTCAACTACGGAGTCGCAGATACGCAGTATTTT
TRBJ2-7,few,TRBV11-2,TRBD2,CASSLGLADLYEQYF,TGTGCCAGCAGCTTAGGCCTAGCGGATCTCTACGAGCAGTACTTC
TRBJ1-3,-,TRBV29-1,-,CSVEEGGRNTIYF,TGCAGCGTTGAAGAGGGAGGTAGAAACACCATATATTTT
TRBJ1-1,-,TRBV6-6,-,CASSYQEGNTEAFF,TGTGCCAGCAGTTACCAGGAAGGGAACACTGAAGCTTTCTTT
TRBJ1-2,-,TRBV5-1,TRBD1,CASSLGGTGGTGYTF,TGCGCCAGCAGCTTGGGGGGGACAGGGGGGACCGGCTACACCTTC
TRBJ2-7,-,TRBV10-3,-,CAITPQGKHYEQYF,TGTGCCATCACCCCCCAGGGAAAACACTACGAGCAGTACTTC
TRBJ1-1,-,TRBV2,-,CASTGFSTEAFF,TGTGCCAGCACAGGTTTTTCCACTGAAGCTTTCTTT
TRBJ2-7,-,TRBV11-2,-,CASSFYKEQYF,TGTGCCAGCAGCTTTTATAAAGAGCAGTACTTC
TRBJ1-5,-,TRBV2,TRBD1,CASEFDRGNQPQHF,TGTGCCAGCGAGTTTGACAGGGGTAATCAGCCCCAGCATTTT
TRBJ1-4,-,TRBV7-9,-,CASSRLDEKLFF,TGTGCCAGCAGCCGGTTAGATGAAAAACTGTTTTTT
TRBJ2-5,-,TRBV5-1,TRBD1,CASSETTGVQETQYF,TGCGCCAGCAGCGAAACCACAGGGGTACAAGAGACCCAGTACTTC
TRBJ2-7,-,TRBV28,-,CASSMRDSYEQYF,TGTGCCAGCAGTATGAGAGACTCCTACGAGCAGTACTTC
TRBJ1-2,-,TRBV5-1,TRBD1,CASSPSGQGASGYTF,TGCGCCAGCAGCCCCTCAGGACAGGGGGCGAGTGGCTACACCTTC
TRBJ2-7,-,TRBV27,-,CASSLMASSYEQYF,TGTGCCAGCAGTTTGATGGCATCCTCCTACGAGCAGTACTTC
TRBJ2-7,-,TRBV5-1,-,CASSLGTTSYEQYF,TGCGCCAGCAGCTTGGGGACAACCTCCTACGAGCAGTACTTC
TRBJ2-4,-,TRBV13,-,CASSGDKNIQYF,TGTGCCAGCAGCGGAGATAAAAACATTCAGTACTTC
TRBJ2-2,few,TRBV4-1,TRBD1,CASSPQTGANTGELFF,TGCGCCAGCAGCCCCCAGACAGGGGCGAACACCGGGGAGCTGTTTTTT
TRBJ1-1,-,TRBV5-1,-,CASSLGGGLAFF,TGCGCCAGCAGCTTGGGGGGGGGTCTCGCTTTCTTT
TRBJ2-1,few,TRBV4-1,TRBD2,CASSQVAGGLSYNEQFF,TGCGCCAGCAGCCAAGTAGCGGGAGGGCTCTCCTACAATGAGCAGTTCTTC
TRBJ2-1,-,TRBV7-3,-,CASSLNRGLAKEQFF,TGTGCCAGCAGCTTAAACCGGGGACTCGCGAAGGAGCAGTTCTTC
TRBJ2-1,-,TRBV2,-,CASREGQYNEQFF,TGTGCCAGCAGGGAGGGACAGTACAATGAGCAGTTCTTC
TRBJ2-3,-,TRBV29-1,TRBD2,CSVAGEWDTQYF,TGCAGCGTAGCGGGGGAATGGGATACGCAGTATTTT
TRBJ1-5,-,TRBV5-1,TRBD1,CASSFGTGNQPQHF,TGCGCCAGCAGCTTCGGGACAGGGAATCAGCCCCAGCATTTT
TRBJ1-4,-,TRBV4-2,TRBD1,CASSQDDRGEKLFF,TGTGCCAGCAGCCAAGACGACAGGGGAGAAAAACTGTTTTTT
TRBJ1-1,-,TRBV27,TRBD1,CASRTGGTEAFF,TGTGCCAGCAGGACAGGGGGCACTGAAGCTTTCTTT
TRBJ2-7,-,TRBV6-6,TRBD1,CASSPRQGTSSYEQYF,TGTGCCAGCAGTCCAAGACAGGGGACAAGCTCCTACGAGCAGTACTTC
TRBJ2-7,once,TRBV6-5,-,CASSPGSLDEQYF,TGTGCCAGCAGTCCCGGGAGTCTCGACGAGCAGTACTTC
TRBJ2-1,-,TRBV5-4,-,CASSEPSVSDEQFF,TGTGCCAGCAGCGAACCTAGCGTTTCCGATGAGCAGTTCTTC